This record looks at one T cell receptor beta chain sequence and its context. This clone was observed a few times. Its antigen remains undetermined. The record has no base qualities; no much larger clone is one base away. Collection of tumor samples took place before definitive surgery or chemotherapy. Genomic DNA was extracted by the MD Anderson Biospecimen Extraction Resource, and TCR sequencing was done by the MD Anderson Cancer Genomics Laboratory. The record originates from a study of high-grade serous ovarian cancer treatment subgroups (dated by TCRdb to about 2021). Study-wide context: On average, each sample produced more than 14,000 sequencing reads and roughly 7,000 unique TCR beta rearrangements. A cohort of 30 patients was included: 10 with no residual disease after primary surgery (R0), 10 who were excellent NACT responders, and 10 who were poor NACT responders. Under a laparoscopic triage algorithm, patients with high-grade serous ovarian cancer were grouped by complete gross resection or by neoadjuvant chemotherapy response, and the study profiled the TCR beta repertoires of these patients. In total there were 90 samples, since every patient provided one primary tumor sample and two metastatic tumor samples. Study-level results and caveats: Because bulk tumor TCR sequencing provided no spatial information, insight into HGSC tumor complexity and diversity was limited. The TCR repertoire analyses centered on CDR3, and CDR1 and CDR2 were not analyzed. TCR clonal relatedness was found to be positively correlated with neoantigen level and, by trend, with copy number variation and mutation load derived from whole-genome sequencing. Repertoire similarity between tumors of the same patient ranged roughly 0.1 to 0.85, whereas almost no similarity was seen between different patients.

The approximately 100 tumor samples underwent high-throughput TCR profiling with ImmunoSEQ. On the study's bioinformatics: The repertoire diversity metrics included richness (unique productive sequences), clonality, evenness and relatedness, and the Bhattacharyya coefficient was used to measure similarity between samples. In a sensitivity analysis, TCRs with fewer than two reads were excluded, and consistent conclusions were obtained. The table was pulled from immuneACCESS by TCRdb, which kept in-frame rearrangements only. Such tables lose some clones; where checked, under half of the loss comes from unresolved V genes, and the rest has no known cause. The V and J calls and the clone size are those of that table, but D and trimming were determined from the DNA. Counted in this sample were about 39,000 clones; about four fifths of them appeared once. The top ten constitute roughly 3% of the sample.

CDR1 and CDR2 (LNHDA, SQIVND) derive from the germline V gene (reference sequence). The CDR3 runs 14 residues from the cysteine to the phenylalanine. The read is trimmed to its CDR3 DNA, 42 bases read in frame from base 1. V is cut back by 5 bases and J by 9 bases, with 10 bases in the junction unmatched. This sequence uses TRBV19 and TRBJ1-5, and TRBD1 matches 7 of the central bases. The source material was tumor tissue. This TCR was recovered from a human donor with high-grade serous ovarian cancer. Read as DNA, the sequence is TGTGCCAGTAGTGAGGGGGCCCCAACCCGGCCCCAGCATTTT. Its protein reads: CASSEGAPTRPQHF.